These 23 T cell receptor beta chains came from one sample sequenced in a study of early T cells in non-severe SARS-CoV-2 infection listed by TCRdb under 2021. Library construction relied on 5' RACE. The sequencer listed for this sample is NextSeq 500. In TCRdb, the public reads were trimmed at Q25 with fastp and aligned with MiXCR, with productive beta chains retained. CDR3 protein duplicates are merged, each entry listing the most common genes and DNA. Here the sample has 45,000 to 75,000 distinct CDR3 sequences; 8.5% to 10% occur a single time. Approximately 16% of the sample rests with the top ten. Sequencing was carried out using whole blood. The receptors here all came from an adult who was a healthcare worker with PCR-confirmed SARS-CoV-2 infection or an uninfected control (not recorded which).

This clonotype was found many times. The chain joins TRBV9 to TRBJ2-7; 9 bases fit TRBD2. V gave up 2 bases and J gave up 6 bases; unmatched junction bases: 12. In germline, CDR1 is SGDLS, CDR2 YYNGEE. The CDR3 sequence is 16 residues long. CDR3 protein: CASSVGALAGVSEQYF. DNA for the CDR3: TGTGCCAGCAGCGTGGGGGCCTTAGCGGGAGTATCCGAGCAGTACTTC.

In its sample, this clonotype was seen many times. This chain connects TRBV7-3 to TRBJ1-1; D gene ambiguous. The V gene's germline CDR1 is SGHTA and CDR2 FQGTGA. V was trimmed by 2 bases and J by 1 base, leaving 5 bases between them. The CDR3 spans 13 residues. The CDR3 nucleotides are TGTGCCAGCAGCTTAGAGGGGAACACTGAAGCTTTCTTT. Translating gives CASSLEGNTEAFF.

This clonotype was found many times. CDR3 sequence (DNA): TGTGCCAGCACCATCAACGCGATATTCACAGATACGCAGTATTTT. This encodes CASTINAIFTDTQYF. This sequence joins TRBV11-2 and TRBJ2-3; D is unresolved. CDR3 length: 15 residues. Per germline, CDR1 SGHAT and CDR2 FQNNGV. V lost 7 bases and J lost 2, with 16 bases in between.

This clonotype was counted ten times or more. The gene calls are TRBV7-6 and TRBJ2-7; 7 nucleotides line up with TRBD1. Germline CDR1 and CDR2: SGHVS and FNYEAQ. The CDR3 extends over 13 amino acids. J gave up 3 bases and V 6 bases, and 5 bases lay outside the gene matches. The DNA of the CDR3 is TGTGCCAGCAGTCTCGCAGGGGGCTACGAGCAGTACTTC. This codes for CASSLAGGYEQYF. The variable domain in full, completed from reference TRBV7-6 and TRBJ2-7, reads GAGVSQSPRYKVTKRGQDVALRCDPISGHVSLYWYRQALGQGPEFLTYFNYEAQQDKSGLPNDRFSAERPEGSISTLTIQRTEQRDSAMYRCASSLAGGYEQYFGPGTRLTVT.

This clonotype came up a few times. J is TRBJ1-1 and V is TRBV7-9, with a possible D match to TRBD1 (6 bases). The CDR3 sequence is 16 residues long. Germline V CDR1 and CDR2: SEHNR, FQNEAQ (reference sequence). Trimming removed 1 base from V and 2 bases from J, with 14 bases in between. CDR3 sequence reads: CASSLVFQGSNTEAFF. The CDR3 nucleotides are TGTGCCAGCAGCTTAGTCTTCCAGGGGAGTAACACTGAAGCTTTCTTT.

By share, this clonotype counts as medium-sized. This chain joins TRBV27 and TRBJ2-3; 7 nucleotides align to TRBD1. V was clipped by 2 bases and J by 4 bases; unmatched bases: 0. The germline gives CDR1 MNHEY, CDR2 SMNVEV (reference sequence). This CDR3 is built from 13 residues. The CDR3 here is CASSLGQADTQYF. In DNA form, the CDR3 reads TGTGCCAGCAGTTTAGGACAGGCAGATACGCAGTATTTT.

This clonotype was detected a few times. The chain couples TRBV29-1 to TRBJ2-5, with 7 bases matching TRBD1. V lost 6 bases and J lost 5; bases outside the gene matches: 9. The length of the CDR3 is 13 residues. Germline assignment: CDR1 SQVTM and CDR2 ANQGSEA. The DNA for the CDR3 is TGCAGCGTACAGGGGTGGGGTGTGGAGACCCAGTACTTC. Encoded protein: CSVQGWGVETQYF. The variable domain in full, completed from reference TRBV29-1 and TRBJ2-5, reads SAVISQKPSRDICQRGTSLTIQCQVDSQVTMMFWYRQQPGQSLTLIATANQGSEATYESGFVIDKFPISRPNLTFSTLTVSNMSPEDSSIYLCSVQGWGVETQYFGPGTRLLVL.

The table lists this clonotype with a few counts. This chain uses TRBV7-3 with TRBJ2-1; maybe TRBD2 (5 bases). There are 14 residues in the CDR3. V lost 5 bases to trimming and J lost 7 bases, with 15 bases between them. CDR1 is SGHTA, CDR2 FQGTGA, per germline. The chain's CDR3 is CASSPEVGVNEQFF. The CDR3, as DNA: TGTGCCAGCAGCCCAGAAGTGGGAGTGAATGAGCAGTTCTTC.

The chain joins TRBV2 to TRBJ1-5, with D unresolved. The V and J ends lost 5 bases and 4 bases respectively, with 6 bases between them. The CDR3 extends over 12 amino acids. The germline CDR1 and CDR2 sequences are SNHLY and FYNNEI. CDR3 coding DNA: TGTGCCAGCAGTTTTCTTAATCAGCCCCAGCATTTT. This translates into CASSFLNQPQHF.

In this sample, this clonotype turned up many times. The chain has TRBV10-3 and TRBJ2-5; D gene uncertain. The CDR3 covers 14 residues. Trimming pared 3 bases from V and 2 bases from J, leaving 10 bases between. From germline, CDR1 is ENHRY and CDR2 SYGVKD. CDR3 loop: CAISDFASQETQYF. The CDR3, as DNA: TGTGCCATCAGTGATTTCGCCAGTCAAGAGACCCAGTACTTC.

This clonotype has just one count. This chain joins TRBV4-2 and TRBJ2-1; the D is unclear. From germline, CDR1 is LGHNA and CDR2 YNFKEQ. V lost 6 bases and J 9 bases, leaving 12 bases between the germline ends. This CDR3 contains 12 residues. CDR3 nucleotides: TGTGCCAGCAGTCTGGAGCAATCTGAGCAGTTCTTC. This encodes CASSLEQSEQFF.

The chain carries TRBV6-5 and TRBJ2-1; TRBD2 aligns across 7 bases. The V and J ends lost 6 bases and 6 bases, in that order; junction bases with no gene match: 5. The CDR3 sequence is 13 residues long. Germline V gene data show CDR1 as MNHEY and CDR2 as SVGAGI. This CDR3 is CASSLGGTNEQFF. CDR3 DNA: TGTGCCAGCAGCCTCGGGGGGACCAATGAGCAGTTCTTC.

This clonotype showed up just a few times. This sequence joins TRBV15 and TRBJ1-2, with TRBD1 matching over 11 bases. V gave up 0 bases and J gave up 6 bases; unmatched junction bases: 6. Germline CDR1 reads LNHNV; CDR2 reads YYDKDF (reference sequence). The CDR3 is made up of 16 amino acids. CDR3 nucleotides: TGTGCCACCAGCAGAGACGGGACAGGGGGTGGAAATGGCTACACCTTC. Residues: CATSRDGTGGGNGYTF.

This chain links TRBV12-3 or TRBV12-4 with TRBJ1-1; 8 bases align to TRBD1. V lost 5 bases and J lost 1; bases outside the gene matches: 3. CDR3 size: 14 residues. The CDR3 region is CASSSRGRNTEAFF. For the CDR3, the DNA is TGTGCCAGCAGTAGCAGGGGGCGGAACACTGAAGCTTTCTTT.

In this sample, this clonotype turned up many times. This chain uses TRBV19 with TRBJ1-5; unclear D gene. Germline V gene sequence: CDR1 LNHDA, CDR2 SQIVND (reference sequence). The CDR3 consists of 14 residues. V shed 3 bases and J shed 1 base, with 7 bases lying between them. Here the CDR3 reads CASSIGPSNQPQHF. The CDR3 DNA is TGTGCCAGTAGTATCGGGCCGAGCAATCAGCCCCAGCATTTT. Full variable domain (outside the CDR3, taken from reference TRBV19 and TRBJ1-5): DGGITQSPKYLFRKEGQNVTLSCEQNLNHDAMYWYRQDPGQGLRLIYYSQIVNDFQKGDIAEGYSVSREKKESFPLTVTSAQKNPTAFYLCASSIGPSNQPQHFGDGTRLSIL.

This sequence joins TRBV6-6 and TRBJ1-6, with D maybe TRBD1 (5 bases). Trimming cost V 5 bases and J 7 bases, with 12 bases left between them. The CDR3 is 14 residues long. The germline V gene has CDR1 MNHNY and CDR2 SVGAGI (reference sequence). The CDR3 DNA follows: TGTGCCAGCAGTGACCATGGGACCAATTCACCCCTCCACTTT. Protein sequence: CASSDHGTNSPLHF.

This clonotype was seen a few times. The chain uses TRBV20-1 and TRBJ2-3; 7 positions match TRBD1. With V trimmed by 6 bases and J by 2 bases, 8 bases remained unmatched. Germline values: CDR1 DFQATT, CDR2 SNEGSKA (reference sequence). The CDR3 is 14 amino acids. The CDR3 bases are TGCAGTGCCGAGGGACAGCTAAACACAGATACGCAGTATTTT. Amino acid sequence: CSAEGQLNTDTQYF.

This clonotype was detected ten times or more. The V call is TRBV2, the J call TRBJ1-4; TRBD1 is a possible D gene (6 bases). Per germline, CDR1 SNHLY and CDR2 FYNNEI. Trimming left V 0 bases short and J 10 bases short, with 15 bases between. The CDR3 contains 15 residues. In DNA, the CDR3 is TGTGCCAGCAGTGAAGCGTTGCAGGGGCGGGGAAAACTGTTTTTT. Translation: CASSEALQGRGKLFF.

This clonotype was recorded many times. J is TRBJ1-5 and V is TRBV29-1, with D perhaps matching TRBD1 (6 bases). This CDR3 has 13 residues. CDR1 is SQVTM, CDR2 ANQGSEA, per germline. Trimming left V 5 bases short and J 1 base short, with 9 bases between. In nucleotides, the CDR3 is TGCAGCGTTTCCGACAGGAGCAATCAGCCCCAGCATTTT. Encoded protein: CSVSDRSNQPQHF. The full variable domain, with the rest looked up from reference TRBV29-1 and TRBJ1-5, is SAVISQKPSRDICQRGTSLTIQCQVDSQVTMMFWYRQQPGQSLTLIATANQGSEATYESGFVIDKFPISRPNLTFSTLTVSNMSPEDSSIYLCSVSDRSNQPQHFGDGTRLSIL.

The V call is TRBV5-6, the J call TRBJ2-7; D is possibly TRBD1 or TRBD2 (5 bases each). Germline V gene data show CDR1 as SGHDT and CDR2 as YYEEEE. This CDR3 comprises 16 residues. With 0 bases removed from V and 4 bases from J, the gap between germline ends came to 17 bases. CDR3 protein: CASSLVGARLGYEQYF. CDR3 DNA: TGTGCCAGCAGCTTGGTCGGGGCGCGTTTAGGGTACGAGCAGTACTTC.

V and J are TRBV4-3 and TRBJ2-1; TRBD2 aligns across 11 bases. The germline V gene has CDR1 LGHNA and CDR2 YSLEER. Unmatched junction bases numbered 8, after V lost 1 base and J lost 6 bases. The CDR3 has 17 amino acids. Here the CDR3 DNA reads TGCGCCAGCAGCCAAGCTTGGGGGACTAGCGGTCGCAATGAGCAGTTCTTC. The encoded protein is CASSQAWGTSGRNEQFF.

This clonotype was picked up a small number of times. This chain connects TRBV11-2 to TRBJ2-7; TRBD1 aligns across 9 bases. The CDR3 covers 15 residues. The V gene's germline CDR1 is SGHAT and CDR2 FQNNGV. J gave up 3 bases and V 1 base, and 4 bases lay outside the gene matches. CDR3 nucleotide sequence: TGTGCCAGCAGCTTAGTGGGGACAGGGATCTACGAGCAGTACTTC. As protein: CASSLVGTGIYEQYF.

The J gene is TRBJ2-2, the V gene TRBV7-2; the D gene is possibly TRBD1 (7 bases). CDR3 length: 15 residues. The germline gives CDR1 SGHTA, CDR2 FQGNSA. The germline V and J ends were trimmed by 6 bases and 1 base, with 12 bases remaining between them. As DNA, the CDR3 is TGTGCCAGCAGGCCAGGGGGGATGAACACCGGGGAGCTGTTTTTT. Translating gives CASRPGGMNTGELFF.